One and the same sample provided the 13 T cell receptor beta chains below, sequenced in a study of blood T cell repertoires in COVID-19. Profiling relied on immunoSEQ multiplex PCR, and the TCRdb table lists in-frame clones only, not all of them. Of about 83,000 clones listed, more than 70% are singletons. Input material: peripheral blood. These receptors originate from a man aged 50 or older with active COVID-19.

CDR3 nucleotide sequence: TGTGCCAGCAGTCCGGGCCAGGGTCACACTGAAGCTTTCTTT. It encodes CASSPGQGHTEAFF. V is TRBV28 and J is TRBJ1-1; D is possibly TRBD1 (5 bases). The V and J ends lost 5 bases and 3 bases respectively, with 13 bases between them. This CDR3 has 14 residues. The germline CDR1 and CDR2 sequences are MDHEN and SYDVKM.

This clone turned up a few times. The CDR3 region has the DNA TGTGCCAGCAGTTACCCAACTAGCGGCCTCTCCTACAATGAGCAGTTCTTC. Its protein product is CASSYPTSGLSYNEQFF. The V call is TRBV6-2 or TRBV6-3, the J call TRBJ2-1; 8 nucleotides agree with TRBD2. With 2 bases clipped from V and 0 bases from J, the junction kept 6 bases outside the gene matches. Germline CDR1 reads MNHEY; CDR2 reads SVGEGT. The CDR3 extends over 17 amino acids.

V gene TRBV6-6 combines with J gene TRBJ1-3; TRBD1 might be the D (5 bases). This CDR3 comprises 14 residues. V was shortened by 7 bases and J by 1 base, with 11 bases between the two germline ends. The germline gives CDR1 MNHNY, CDR2 SVGAGI (reference sequence). The CDR3 sequence is CASNERGSGNTIYF. In DNA, the CDR3 is TGTGCCAGCAACGAACGGGGGTCTGGAAACACCATATATTTT.

The rearrangement links TRBV28 to TRBJ1-2; possible D gene TRBD1, 5 bases. The V end lost 3 bases, the J end lost 1 base, and 15 bases lay between the germline ends. CDR3 length: 16 residues. Looked up from germline, CDR1 is MDHEN and CDR2 is SYDVKM. The DNA of the CDR3 is TGTGCCAGCAGTTTGCTAACCCGGCAGGGTAACTATGGCTACACCTTC. It yields the protein CASSLLTRQGNYGYTF.

V usage is TRBV5-5 and J usage is TRBJ1-2; a possible D gene is TRBD1 (6 bases). V lost 0 bases and J 4 bases, leaving 19 bases between the germline ends. Germline values: CDR1 SGHKS, CDR2 YYEKEE (reference sequence). This CDR3 is built from 17 residues. DNA of the CDR3: TGTGCCAGCAGCTTGGGCCTTGGGGGCCAGGGCCGCTATGGCTACACCTTC. This encodes CASSLGLGGQGRYGYTF.

The V and J genes are TRBV4-3 and TRBJ2-1; 7 nucleotides agree with TRBD2. CDR1 and CDR2 (germline): LGHNA, YSLEER. V shed 0 bases and J 7 bases; nucleotides not matched to a gene: 9. The length of the CDR3 is 16 residues. The CDR3 loop is CASSQEITGGLNEQFF. The CDR3, as DNA: TGCGCCAGCAGCCAAGAGATAACGGGAGGATTGAATGAGCAGTTCTTC.

The chain carries TRBV19 and TRBJ2-6, with 9 bases matching TRBD1. The trim removed 7 bases at V and 4 bases at J, leaving 17 bases unmatched. Germline V lookup: CDR1 LNHDA, CDR2 SQIVND (reference sequence). This CDR3 region has 19 residues. The CDR3 DNA sequence: TGTGCCAGTACCACGGACCCGGGACAGGGAATTGCCGGGGCCAACGTCCTGACTTTC. It translates to CASTTDPGQGIAGANVLTF.

The V gene is TRBV19, the J gene TRBJ1-1; 10 bases map to TRBD1. The V segment lost 5 bases and the J segment 4 bases; nucleotides outside the gene matches: 4. Germline CDR1 LNHDA, CDR2 SQIVND (reference sequence). The CDR3 is 14 amino acids. In DNA, the CDR3 is TGTGCCAGTAGTTCAGGACAGGGGGGCACTGAAGCTTTCTTT. Its translation is CASSSGQGGTEAFF.

The genes are TRBV6-1 and TRBJ2-3; perhaps TRBD1 as D (7 bases). The V gene's germline CDR1 is MNHNS and CDR2 SASEGT. The CDR3 has 14 amino acids. V was pared by 3 bases and J by 6 bases, with 13 bases between. The CDR3 spells CASSDQGGPDTQYF. The CDR3 region has the DNA TGTGCCAGCAGTGATCAGGGGGGCCCGGATACGCAGTATTTT.

This rearrangement joins TRBV4-3 to TRBJ1-4; D is ambiguous. The CDR3 sequence is 20 residues long. The V gene's germline CDR1 is LGHNA and CDR2 YSLEER. V was shortened by 0 bases and J by 0 bases, with 20 bases between the two germline ends. The CDR3 DNA reads as TGCGCCAGCAGCCAAGATGGCACCCCTCGAGGATATGCAACTAATGAAAAACTGTTTTTT. It is translated as CASSQDGTPRGYATNEKLFF.

This clone was observed a handful of times. The chain joins TRBV30 to TRBJ2-7, with D possibly matching TRBD2 (6 bases). Germline V CDR1 and CDR2: GTSNPN, SVGIG (reference sequence). CDR3 length: 11 amino acids. Trimming shortened V by 8 bases and J by 4 bases, and 12 bases separated the two germline ends. This CDR3 reads CAAGRGYEQYF. CDR3 nucleotides: TGTGCCGCAGGACGGGGGTACGAGCAGTACTTC.

The chain links TRBV4-1 to TRBJ2-3; 9 positions agree with TRBD1. Germline V gives CDR1 MGHRA, CDR2 YSYEKL. V shed 4 bases, J shed 3 bases, and the junction held 8 bases outside the gene matches. The CDR3 loop spans 16 amino acids. This CDR3 is CASSPRGQGRTDTQYF. The CDR3 DNA is TGCGCCAGCAGCCCCCGTGGACAGGGGAGGACAGATACGCAGTATTTT.

The J gene is TRBJ2-7, the V gene TRBV6-5; D is perhaps TRBD1 (5 bases). The CDR3 is made up of 12 amino acids. The ends were cut back, 6 bases at V and 1 base at J, with 7 bases in the middle. Germline V gene lookup returns CDR1 MNHEY and CDR2 SVGAGI. CDR3 nucleotides: TGTGCCAGCAGAGACAGTTCCTACGAGCAGTACTTC. It yields the protein CASRDSSYEQYF.